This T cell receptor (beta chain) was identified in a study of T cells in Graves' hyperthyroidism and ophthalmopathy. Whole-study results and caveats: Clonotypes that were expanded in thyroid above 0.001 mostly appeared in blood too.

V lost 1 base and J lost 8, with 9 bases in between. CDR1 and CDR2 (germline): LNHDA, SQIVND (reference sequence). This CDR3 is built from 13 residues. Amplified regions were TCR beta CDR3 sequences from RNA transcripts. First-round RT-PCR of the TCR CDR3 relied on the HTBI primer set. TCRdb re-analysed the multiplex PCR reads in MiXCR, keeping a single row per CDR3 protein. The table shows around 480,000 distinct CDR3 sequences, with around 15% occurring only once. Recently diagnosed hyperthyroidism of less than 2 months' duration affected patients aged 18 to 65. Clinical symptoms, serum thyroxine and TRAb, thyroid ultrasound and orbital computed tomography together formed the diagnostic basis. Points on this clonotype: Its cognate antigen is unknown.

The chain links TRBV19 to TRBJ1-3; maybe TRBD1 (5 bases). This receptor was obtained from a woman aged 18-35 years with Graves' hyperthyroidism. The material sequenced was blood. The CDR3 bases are TGTGCCAGTAGTATAGTGCAGGGTCACACCATATATTTT. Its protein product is CASSIVQGHTIYF.